This T cell receptor (beta chain) was obtained from a study of T cell responses to AZD1222 COVID-19 vaccine. Only in-frame clones appear in the TCRdb table, and some are missing; sequencing was by immunoSEQ multiplex PCR. The top ten hold 2.5% to 3.5% of the sample, which has about 120,000 clones, less than 95% seen once. The CDR3 is made up of 13 amino acids. Germline CDR1 is LNHDA and CDR2 is SQIVND (reference sequence). The V end lost 3 bases, the J end lost 4 bases, and 9 bases lay between the germline ends. Study-level results: Donors skewed white British and female; clonal diversity was possibly underestimated. With two AZD1222 doses given, Spike-specific TCR breadth and depth both rose. Samples come after the peak T cell response, not at day 14. Distributed over spike, vaccine-associated CD4 TCRs predominated at 160-218 and 743-854.

Remarks on this clone: Its target is not known.

The material sequenced was peripheral blood, taken 28 days after the second AZD1222 dose. This receptor was identified in an adult who received the AZD1222 COVID-19 vaccine. The chain is built from TRBV19 and TRBJ1-1; D may be TRBD1 (6 bases). In nucleotides, the CDR3 is TGTGCCAGTAGTATGGGGGGCTCCACTGAAGCTTTCTTT. This codes for CASSMGGSTEAFF.